This T cell receptor (beta chain) is drawn from a study of graft-versus-host responses after intestinal transplantation. Study as a whole: Anti-thymocyte globulin induction was given to all recipients, followed by tacrolimus and steroids for around 3 years.

TCRdb's copy holds only in-frame clones and misses some; the assay was immunoSEQ multiplex PCR. The sample lists about 12,000 clones, about a third occurring once. Germline loops: CDR1 MNHNY, CDR2 SVGAGI (reference sequence). The CDR3 covers 16 residues. The ends were cut back, 0 bases at V and 7 bases at J, with 16 bases in the middle. The sample holds one count of this clone. The study plated around 200,000 CFSE-labeled responders with around 200,000 irradiated, violet-dye-labeled stimulators. The gene calls are TRBV6-6 and TRBJ2-1; D unclear. The input for sequencing was alloreactive CD8+ T cells from a mixed lymphocyte reaction culture, taken before intestinal transplant. Subset in this sample: CFSE-low proliferating T cells sorted from approximately 6-day pre-transplant mixed lymphocyte reaction (GvH or HvG direction). This receptor was taken from a human patient who received an intestinal transplant. CDR3 sequence (DNA): TGTGCCAGCAGTTACTCGATTCTGCGGAAGGGTAATGAGCAGTTCTTC. As protein: CASSYSILRKGNEQFF.